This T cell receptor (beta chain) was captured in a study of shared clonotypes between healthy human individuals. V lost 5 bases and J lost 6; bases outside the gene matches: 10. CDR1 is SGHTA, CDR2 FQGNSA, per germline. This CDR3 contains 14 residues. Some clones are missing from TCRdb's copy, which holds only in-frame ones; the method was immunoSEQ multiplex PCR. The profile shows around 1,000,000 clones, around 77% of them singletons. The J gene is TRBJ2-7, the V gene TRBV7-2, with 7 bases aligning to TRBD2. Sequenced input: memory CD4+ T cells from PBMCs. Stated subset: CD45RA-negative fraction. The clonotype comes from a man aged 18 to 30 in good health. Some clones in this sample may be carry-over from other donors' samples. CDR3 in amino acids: CTSSPRGGPGEQYF. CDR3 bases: TGTACCAGCAGCCCCCGGGGAGGGCCCGGCGAGCAGTACTTC.